The 31 T cell receptor beta chains below all came from one sample that was sequenced in a study of shared T cell receptors in the human thymus (dated by TCRdb to the early 2020s). The library was produced with the immunoSEQ multiplex PCR assay. Held by TCRdb, this immuneACCESS table contains in-frame sequences only and omits some clones. Under half of the omission traces to an unresolved V gene where checked; the cause of the rest is unknown. The sample table contains hundreds of thousands of clones; only one count was recorded for about 80% of them. Together, the top ten hold around 0.013% of the sample. The same data also contributed to another study, on human thymus T cells.

The specimen sequenced was thymocytes. The source of these receptors is a boy in the first two years of life with a congenital heart defect. Donor details come from another sample of the same person, matched by shared clones.

This chain uses TRBV4-2 with TRBJ2-2, with 9 bases that match TRBD2. CDR1 and CDR2 from the germline V gene are LGHNA and YNFKEQ. The J segment lost 0 bases and the V segment lost 0 bases, leaving 8 bases of the junction unmatched. The CDR3 runs to 19 residues. The CDR3 sequence is CASSQDQTSGEANTGELFF. CDR3 DNA: TGTGCCAGCAGCCAAGATCAGACTAGCGGAGAAGCGAACACCGGGGAGCTGTTTTTT.

For the CDR3, the DNA is TGTGCCAGCAGTTTCCTGGGGGAGGGAGGGGATGAGCAGTTCTTC. Translation gives CASSFLGEGGDEQFF. The rearrangement uses TRBV27 and TRBJ2-1; TRBD2 matches at 7 bases. The CDR3 contains 15 residues. The germline gives CDR1 MNHEY, CDR2 SMNVEV (reference sequence). Trimming took 3 bases from V and 8 from J; bases not matched to a gene: 10.

In its sample, this clone was seen once. The V and J genes are TRBV4-3 and TRBJ2-1, with 12 nucleotides matching TRBD1. The junction had 14 bases not matched to a gene; V was cut back by 2 bases and J by 3 bases. The CDR3 is made up of 20 amino acids. The germline V gene has CDR1 LGHNA and CDR2 YSLEER. Here the CDR3 reads CASSQSPHAGQGAFYNEQFF. CDR3 in DNA: TGCGCCAGCAGCCAATCCCCCCATGCGGGACAGGGGGCCTTCTACAATGAGCAGTTCTTC.

The chain carries TRBV6-5 and TRBJ2-1, with TRBD2 matching over 8 bases. The CDR3 spans 14 residues. Germline lookup yields CDR1 MNHEY and CDR2 SVGAGI. Losses at the gene ends were 5 bases for V and 10 bases for J; bases not matched to a gene: 10. CDR3 coding DNA: TGTGCCAGCAGTCCCGGACTAGCTACGGGCGAGCAGTTCTTC. Amino acid sequence: CASSPGLATGEQFF.

This chain uses TRBV5-1 with TRBJ1-1; 8 bases agree with TRBD1. The CDR3 spans 12 residues. CDR1 is SGHRS, CDR2 YFSETQ, per germline. V trimming: 0 bases; J trimming: 13 bases; junction bases outside the gene matches: 5. This CDR3 reads CASSLETGEYFF. The CDR3 DNA follows: TGCGCCAGCAGCTTGGAGACAGGGGAGTATTTCTTT.

This chain links TRBV7-2 with TRBJ1-5; D call uncertain. Trimming removed 1 base at V and 0 bases at J, with 7 bases between. The CDR3 has 15 residues. Germline loops: CDR1 SGHTA, CDR2 FQGNSA. CDR3 region: CASSLGGGSNQPQHF. Here the CDR3 DNA reads TGTGCCAGCAGCTTAGGGGGAGGTAGCAATCAGCCCCAGCATTTT. The whole variable domain, remainder taken from reference TRBV7-2 and TRBJ1-5, is GAGVSQSPSNKVTEKGKDVELRCDPISGHTALYWYRQSLGQGLEFLIYFQGNSAPDKSGLPSDRFSAERTGGSVSTLTIQRTQQEDSAVYLCASSLGGGSNQPQHFGDGTRLSIL.

This chain uses TRBV29-1 with TRBJ1-1; tentative D call: TRBD1 (6 bases). This CDR3 comprises 13 residues. Between the trimmed V and J ends, which lost 5 bases and 1 base, there was a span of 11 bases. Germline CDR1 and CDR2: SQVTM and ANQGSEA. In DNA form, the CDR3 reads TGCAGCGTTTCGGCAGGGGAGAACACTGAAGCTTTCTTT. The encoded protein is CSVSAGENTEAFF.

The chain is built from TRBV18 and TRBJ2-7, with 10 nucleotides matching TRBD2. The CDR3 covers 17 residues. J lost 2 bases, V lost 2 bases, and 9 bases had no gene match. The germline gives CDR1 KGHSH, CDR2 LQKENI. The CDR3 loop is CASSPVSEREGTYEQYF. CDR3 coding DNA: TGTGCCAGCTCACCAGTATCAGAGCGGGAGGGAACCTACGAGCAGTACTTC.

The V call is TRBV11-3, the J call TRBJ1-1, with D unclear. The V and J ends lost 5 bases and 8 bases respectively, with 12 bases between them. Germline assignment: CDR1 SGHNT and CDR2 YENEEA. This CDR3 contains 12 residues. The CDR3 DNA follows: TGTGCCAGCAGCGAGAAGAGATCCGAAGCTTTCTTT. It is translated as CASSEKRSEAFF.

V usage is TRBV11-2 and J usage is TRBJ2-7, with D possibly being TRBD2 (5 bases). The CDR3 consists of 11 residues. CDR1 is SGHAT and CDR2 is FQNNGV in the germline V gene. Trimming removed 4 bases from V and 5 bases from J, with 6 bases in between. CDR3 coding DNA: TGTGCCAGCAGCTGGGGAGACGAGCAGTACTTC. Amino acids: CASSWGDEQYF.

This chain joins TRBV29-1 and TRBJ2-1, with TRBD1 as a possible D gene (6 bases). The V gene's germline CDR1 is SQVTM and CDR2 ANQGSEA. CDR3 length: 13 residues. Trimming cost V 1 base and J 8 bases, with 12 bases left between them. The CDR3 loop reads CSVEGPTGDEQFF. The CDR3 bases are TGCAGCGTTGAAGGGCCGACAGGTGATGAGCAGTTCTTC.

The J gene is TRBJ2-6, the V gene TRBV6-5, with D tentatively TRBD1 (5 bases). V gave up 10 bases and J gave up 3 bases, with 10 bases separating them. CDR1 MNHEY and CDR2 SVGAGI come from the germline V gene. The CDR3 runs 13 residues. The CDR3 spells CATQGGGANVLTF. CDR3 nucleotides: TGTGCCACCCAGGGTGGTGGGGCCAACGTCCTGACTTTC.

The J gene is TRBJ2-1, the V gene TRBV7-9; 13 nucleotides line up with TRBD2. The germline CDR1 and CDR2 sequences are SEHNR and FQNEAQ (reference sequence). The CDR3 loop spans 19 amino acids. The V gene end was trimmed by 4 bases and the J gene end by 5 bases; junction bases not matched to a gene: 14. CDR3 nucleotides: TGTGCCAGCAGCTCGTCTCCGGGACTAGCGGGAAGACAAAACAATGAGCAGTTCTTC. Its translation is CASSSSPGLAGRQNNEQFF.

The rearrangement links TRBV30 to TRBJ2-3, with D perhaps TRBD2 (5 bases). Trimming removed 0 bases from V and 1 base from J, with 11 bases in between. Germline V gene data show CDR1 as GTSNPN and CDR2 as SVGIG (reference sequence). This CDR3 comprises 15 residues. CDR3 nucleotide sequence: TGTGCCTGGAGTGTACTAGGGAGAGGCACAGATACGCAGTATTTT. It specifies CAWSVLGRGTDTQYF.

The rearrangement joins TRBV5-4 to TRBJ1-1; D is unclear. V lost 4 bases and J 8 bases, leaving 9 bases between the germline ends. The CDR3 spans 11 residues. Germline assignment: CDR1 SGHNT and CDR2 YYREEE (reference sequence). The CDR3 bases are TGTGCCAGCAGCACGGGTCCCGAAGCTTTCTTT. Translation gives CASSTGPEAFF.

The gene calls are TRBV7-8 and TRBJ2-5, with 9 bases lining up with TRBD1. This CDR3 spans 15 amino acids. CDR1 and CDR2 from the germline V gene are SGHVS and FQNEAQ. V shed 1 base, J shed 5 bases, and the junction held 5 bases outside the gene matches. CDR3 sequence: CASSLGGQGMETQYF. The CDR3, as DNA: TGTGCCAGCAGCTTAGGGGGACAGGGAATGGAGACCCAGTACTTC. The full variable domain, completed using reference TRBV7-8 and TRBJ2-5, is GAGVSQSPRYKVAKRGQDVALRCDPISGHVSLFWYQQALGQGPEFLTYFQNEAQLDKSGLPSDRFFAERPEGSVSTLKIQRTQQEDSAVYLCASSLGGQGMETQYFGPGTRLLVL.

This chain connects TRBV15 to TRBJ1-1; D not resolved. With 5 bases removed from V and 6 bases from J, the gap between germline ends came to 16 bases. CDR1 and CDR2 from the germline V gene are LNHNV and YYDKDF (reference sequence). The CDR3 covers 14 residues. The CDR3 coding sequence is TGTGCCACCAGCCCTGAGCCCCTGCAGGCTGAAGCTTTCTTT. It specifies CATSPEPLQAEAFF.

The chain has TRBV30 and TRBJ2-3; a weak D match, TRBD2 (6 bases). The germline gives CDR1 GTSNPN, CDR2 SVGIG (reference sequence). The CDR3 is 15 amino acids. Trimming stripped 3 bases from V and 2 bases from J, with 15 bases between. In DNA form, the CDR3 reads TGTGCCTGGAGGACCCCTAGCGCCTACACAGATACGCAGTATTTT. It is translated as CAWRTPSAYTDTQYF.

The chain combines TRBV7-9 with TRBJ2-5; the D gene is possibly TRBD2 (5 bases). The CDR3 consists of 13 residues. V was clipped by 5 bases and J by 4 bases, with 11 bases between them. Per the germline V gene, CDR1 is SEHNR and CDR2 is FQNEAQ (reference sequence). The chain's CDR3 is CASSRSGPETQYF. The DNA for the CDR3 is TGTGCCAGCAGCCGGAGCGGCCCAGAGACCCAGTACTTC.

V usage is TRBV11-2 and J usage is TRBJ2-7, with 14 positions matching TRBD2. Germline V CDR1 and CDR2: SGHAT, FQNNGV. This CDR3 is 15 amino acids long. V dropped 8 bases and J dropped 7; count of bases not matched to a gene: 10. CDR3 residues: CASVETSGRASEQYF. Here the CDR3 DNA reads TGTGCCAGCGTCGAGACTAGCGGGAGGGCCTCGGAGCAGTACTTC. Based on the CDR3 plus reference TRBV11-2 and TRBJ2-7, the full variable domain is EAGVAQSPRYKIIEKRQSVAFWCNPISGHATLYWYQQILGQGPKLLIQFQNNGVVDDSQLPKDRFSAERLKGVDSTLKIQPAKLEDSAVYLCASVETSGRASEQYFGPGTRLTVT.

J is TRBJ2-1 and V is TRBV7-2; TRBD1 matches 8 bases. The CDR3 contains 16 residues. CDR1 and CDR2 (germline): SGHTA, FQGNSA. With 5 bases clipped from V and 2 bases from J, the junction kept 8 bases outside the gene matches. The DNA of the CDR3 is TGTGCCAGCAGCGCAGGACAGGGATCGACCTACAATGAGCAGTTCTTC. Translated, it gives CASSAGQGSTYNEQFF.

V and J are TRBV7-9 and TRBJ2-7; tentatively, D is TRBD2 (5 bases). The germline V gene has CDR1 SEHNR and CDR2 FQNEAQ (reference sequence). V lost 0 bases and J 5 bases, leaving 14 bases between the germline ends. This CDR3 region has 15 residues. In nucleotides, the CDR3 is TGTGCCAGCAGCTTAGCAGGACTTCTCCCTGACGAGCAGTACTTC. This sequence encodes CASSLAGLLPDEQYF. The variable domain in full, completed from reference TRBV7-9 and TRBJ2-7, reads DTGVSQNPRHKITKRGQNVTFRCDPISEHNRLYWYRQTLGQGPEFLTYFQNEAQLEKSRLLSDRFSAERPKGSFSTLEIQRTEQGDSAMYLCASSLAGLLPDEQYFGPGTRLTVT.

This chain connects TRBV6-6 to TRBJ1-1; 7 nucleotides match TRBD1. This CDR3 region has 14 residues. CDR1 is MNHNY and CDR2 is SVGAGI in the germline V gene (reference sequence). V lost 5 bases and J lost 5; bases outside the gene matches: 8. The CDR3 DNA sequence: TGTGCCAGCAGTGGACGCAGGGGGAGAACTGAAGCTTTCTTT. This gives the protein CASSGRRGRTEAFF.

In this sample, this clone turned up once. This rearrangement joins TRBV6-5 to TRBJ1-1; maybe TRBD1 (6 bases). Trimming left V 0 bases short and J 3 bases short, with 11 bases between. This CDR3 spans 15 amino acids. Germline CDR1 and CDR2: MNHEY and SVGAGI. The CDR3 coding sequence is TGTGCCAGCAGTTACTCAGACAGGTCCCACACTGAAGCTTTCTTT. Translation gives CASSYSDRSHTEAFF.

J is TRBJ2-5 and V is TRBV2; 10 positions match TRBD2. Germline CDR1 is SNHLY and CDR2 is FYNNEI. The CDR3 contains 14 residues. The ends lost 6 bases at V and 9 bases at J; junction bases unmatched: 10. The chain's CDR3 is CASRMDSGRKPQYF. The CDR3 DNA reads TGTGCCAGCAGAATGGATAGCGGGAGGAAGCCCCAGTACTTC.

The chain carries TRBV7-9 and TRBJ2-7; 10 bases map to TRBD1. There are 14 residues in the CDR3. Germline V gene lookup returns CDR1 SEHNR and CDR2 FQNEAQ (reference sequence). The junction had 3 bases not matched to a gene; V was cut back by 5 bases and J by 2 bases. CDR3 in amino acids: CASSPTGGPYEQYF. CDR3 in DNA: TGTGCCAGCAGCCCGACAGGGGGCCCCTACGAGCAGTACTTC.

The chain is built from TRBV29-1 and TRBJ1-1, with a tentative D call TRBD1 (6 bases). CDR1 and CDR2 from the germline V gene are SQVTM and ANQGSEA. V was clipped by 2 bases and J by 4 bases, with 17 bases between them. There are 15 residues in the CDR3. CDR3 amino acids: CSVEIVEGGPTEAFF. For the CDR3, the DNA is TGCAGCGTTGAAATAGTAGAAGGGGGACCCACTGAAGCTTTCTTT.

The V gene is TRBV28, the J gene TRBJ2-5; 9 bases are shared with TRBD1. The CDR3 totals 14 residues. V was pared by 5 bases and J by 2 bases, with 3 bases of the junction left unmatched. Looked up from germline, CDR1 is MDHEN and CDR2 is SYDVKM. The CDR3 nucleotides read TGTGCCAGCAGTACGACAGGGGGGCAAGAGACCCAGTACTTC. Its protein is CASSTTGGQETQYF. The variable domain in full, completed from reference TRBV28 and TRBJ2-5, reads DVKVTQSSRYLVKRTGEKVFLECVQDMDHENMFWYRQDPGLGLRLIYFSYDVKMKEKGDIPEGYSVSREKKERFSLILESASTNQTSMYLCASSTTGGQETQYFGPGTRLLVL.

The chain couples TRBV10-3 to TRBJ1-3; no firm D call. The V end lost 6 bases, the J end lost 7 bases, and 19 bases lay between the germline ends. The CDR3 is 15 residues long. CDR1 and CDR2 from the germline V gene are ENHRY and SYGVKD. CDR3 DNA sequence: TGTGCCATCAGCCCAAACCCCGGTGCGGCCAACACCATATATTTT. This codes for CAISPNPGAANTIYF.

J is TRBJ2-7 and V is TRBV5-1, with 7 bases that match TRBD2. The CDR3 has 14 amino acids. V trimming: 5 bases; J trimming: 3 bases; junction bases outside the gene matches: 8. Germline CDR1 and CDR2: SGHRS and YFSETQ. The CDR3 DNA follows: TGCGCCAGCAGGGGCGCGGGAGTGAACTACGAGCAGTACTTC. Protein sequence: CASRGAGVNYEQYF.

The chain combines TRBV10-3 with TRBJ2-7; unclear D gene. V was shortened by 3 bases and J by 1 base, with 16 bases between the two germline ends. Looked up from germline, CDR1 is ENHRY and CDR2 is SYGVKD. CDR3 length equals 16 residues. CDR3 bases: TGTGCCATCAGTGATCAATCCCAGGTCGGATCCTACGAGCAGTACTTC. This gives the protein CAISDQSQVGSYEQYF.